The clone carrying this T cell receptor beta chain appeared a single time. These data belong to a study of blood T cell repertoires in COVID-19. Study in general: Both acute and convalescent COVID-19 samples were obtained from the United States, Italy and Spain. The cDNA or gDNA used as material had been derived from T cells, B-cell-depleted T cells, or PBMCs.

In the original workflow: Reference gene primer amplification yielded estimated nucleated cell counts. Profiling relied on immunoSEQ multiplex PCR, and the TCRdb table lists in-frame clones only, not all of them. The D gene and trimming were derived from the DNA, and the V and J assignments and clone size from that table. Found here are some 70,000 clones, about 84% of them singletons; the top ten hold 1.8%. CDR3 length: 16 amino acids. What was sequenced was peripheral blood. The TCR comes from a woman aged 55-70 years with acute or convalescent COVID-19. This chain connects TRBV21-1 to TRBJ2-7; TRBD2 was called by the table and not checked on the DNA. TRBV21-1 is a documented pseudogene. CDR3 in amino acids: CASSKGSWDYSYEQYF. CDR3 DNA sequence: TGTGCCAGCAGCAAAGGGTCTTGGGACTACTCCTACGAGCAGTACTTC.